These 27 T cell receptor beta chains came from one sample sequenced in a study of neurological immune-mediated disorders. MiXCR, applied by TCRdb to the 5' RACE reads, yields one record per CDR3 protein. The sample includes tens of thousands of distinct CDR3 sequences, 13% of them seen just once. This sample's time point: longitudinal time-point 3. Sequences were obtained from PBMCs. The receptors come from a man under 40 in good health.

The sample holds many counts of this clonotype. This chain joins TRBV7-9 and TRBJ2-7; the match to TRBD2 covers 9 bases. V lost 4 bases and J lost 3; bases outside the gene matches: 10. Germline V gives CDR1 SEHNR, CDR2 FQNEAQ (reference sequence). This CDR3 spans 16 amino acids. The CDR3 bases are TGTGCCAGCAGCTCCTCGGGACTAGCAGAATACTACGAGCAGTACTTC. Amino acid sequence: CASSSSGLAEYYEQYF.

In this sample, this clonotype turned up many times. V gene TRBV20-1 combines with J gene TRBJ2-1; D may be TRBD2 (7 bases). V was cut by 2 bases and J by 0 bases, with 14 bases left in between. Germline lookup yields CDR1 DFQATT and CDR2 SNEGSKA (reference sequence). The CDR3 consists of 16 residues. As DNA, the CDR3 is TGCAGTGCTAGAAGGGGAGGGGGGGTCTCCTACAATGAGCAGTTCTTC. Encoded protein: CSARRGGGVSYNEQFF.

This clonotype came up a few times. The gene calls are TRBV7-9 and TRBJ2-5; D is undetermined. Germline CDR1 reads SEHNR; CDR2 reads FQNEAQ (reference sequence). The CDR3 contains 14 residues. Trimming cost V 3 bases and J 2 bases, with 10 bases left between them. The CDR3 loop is CASSFTELQETQYF. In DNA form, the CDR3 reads TGTGCCAGCAGCTTCACAGAACTACAAGAGACCCAGTACTTC.

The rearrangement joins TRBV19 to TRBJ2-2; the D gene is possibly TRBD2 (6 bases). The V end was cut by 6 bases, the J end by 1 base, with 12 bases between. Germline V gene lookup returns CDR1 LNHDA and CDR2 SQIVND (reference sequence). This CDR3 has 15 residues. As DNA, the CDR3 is TGTGCCAGTAGCCGCGGGGCGGGGAACACCGGGGAGCTGTTTTTT. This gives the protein CASSRGAGNTGELFF.

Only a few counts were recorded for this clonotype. The CDR3 spells CASSRSGGGPDTQYF. Written as DNA, the CDR3 is TGTGCCAGCAGCCGAAGCGGAGGGGGCCCAGATACGCAGTATTTT. The chain carries TRBV5-4 and TRBJ2-3; D is perhaps TRBD1 (7 bases). CDR1 SGHNT and CDR2 YYREEE come from the germline V gene (reference sequence). With 4 bases removed from V and 4 bases from J, the gap between germline ends came to 16 bases. This CDR3 is built from 15 residues.

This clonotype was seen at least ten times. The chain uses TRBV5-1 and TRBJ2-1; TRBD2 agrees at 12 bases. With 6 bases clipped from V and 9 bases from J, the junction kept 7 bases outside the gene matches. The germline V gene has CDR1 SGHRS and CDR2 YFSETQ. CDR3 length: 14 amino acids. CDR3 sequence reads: CASTLAGGFSEQFF. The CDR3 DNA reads TGCGCCAGCACCCTAGCGGGAGGGTTTAGTGAGCAGTTCTTC.

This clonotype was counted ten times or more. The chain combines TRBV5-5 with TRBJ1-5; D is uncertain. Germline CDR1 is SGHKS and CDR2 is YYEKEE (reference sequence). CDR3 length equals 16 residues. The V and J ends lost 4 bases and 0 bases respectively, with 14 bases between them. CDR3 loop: CASSLVNGNSNQPQHF. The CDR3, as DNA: TGTGCCAGCAGCCTTGTAAATGGCAATAGCAATCAGCCCCAGCATTTT.

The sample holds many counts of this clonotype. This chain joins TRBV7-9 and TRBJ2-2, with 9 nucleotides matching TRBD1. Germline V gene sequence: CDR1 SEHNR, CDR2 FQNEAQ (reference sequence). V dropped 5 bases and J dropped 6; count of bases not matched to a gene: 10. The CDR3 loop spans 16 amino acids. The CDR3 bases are TGTGCCAGCAGCCCTCCGGGACAGGGAAGGGCCGGGGAGCTGTTTTTT. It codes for CASSPPGQGRAGELFF.

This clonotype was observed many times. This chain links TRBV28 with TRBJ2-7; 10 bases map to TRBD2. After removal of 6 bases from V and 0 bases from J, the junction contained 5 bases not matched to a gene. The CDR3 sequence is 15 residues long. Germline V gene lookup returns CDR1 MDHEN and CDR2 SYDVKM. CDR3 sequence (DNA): TGTGCCAGCAGAGGGACTAGCGAGTTCTCCTACGAGCAGTACTTC. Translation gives CASRGTSEFSYEQYF.

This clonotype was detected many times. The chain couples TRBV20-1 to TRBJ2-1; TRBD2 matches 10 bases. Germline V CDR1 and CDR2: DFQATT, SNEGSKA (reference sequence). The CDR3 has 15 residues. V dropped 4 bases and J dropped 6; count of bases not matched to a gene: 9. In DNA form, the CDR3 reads TGCAGTGCTAATAACCTAGCGGGAGCCTCCAATGAGCAGTTCTTC. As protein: CSANNLAGASNEQFF.

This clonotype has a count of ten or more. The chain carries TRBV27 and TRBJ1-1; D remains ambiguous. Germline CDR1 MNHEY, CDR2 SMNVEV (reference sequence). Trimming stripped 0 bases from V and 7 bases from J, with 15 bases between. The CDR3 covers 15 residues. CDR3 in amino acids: CASSLSRVLTGEAFF. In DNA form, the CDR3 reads TGTGCCAGCAGTTTATCAAGGGTACTAACGGGTGAAGCTTTCTTT.

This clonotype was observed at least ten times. CDR3 residues: CASSHGGLADRDEQFF. CDR3 DNA: TGCGCCAGCAGCCATGGGGGGCTAGCGGACCGGGATGAGCAGTTCTTC. V and J are TRBV5-1 and TRBJ2-1, with D perhaps matching TRBD2 (7 bases). The germline gives CDR1 SGHRS, CDR2 YFSETQ. V shed 4 bases and J shed 8 bases, with 22 bases lying between them. This CDR3 is 16 amino acids long.

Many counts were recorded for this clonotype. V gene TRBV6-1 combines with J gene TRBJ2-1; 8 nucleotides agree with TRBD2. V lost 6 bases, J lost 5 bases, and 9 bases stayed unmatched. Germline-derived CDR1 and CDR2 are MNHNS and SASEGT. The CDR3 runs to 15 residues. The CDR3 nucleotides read TGTGCCAGCAGACCTATCGGACTAGCCGACAATGAGCAGTTCTTC. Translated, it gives CASRPIGLADNEQFF.

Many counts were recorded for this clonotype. The CDR3 nucleotides are TGCAGTGCTCCGGGACAGAAAAAAAACATTCAGTACTTC. It encodes CSAPGQKKNIQYF. The gene calls are TRBV20-1 and TRBJ2-4; 7 bases line up with TRBD1. The CDR3 is 13 residues long. The germline gives CDR1 DFQATT, CDR2 SNEGSKA (reference sequence). Unmatched junction bases numbered 5, after V lost 5 bases and J lost 4 bases.

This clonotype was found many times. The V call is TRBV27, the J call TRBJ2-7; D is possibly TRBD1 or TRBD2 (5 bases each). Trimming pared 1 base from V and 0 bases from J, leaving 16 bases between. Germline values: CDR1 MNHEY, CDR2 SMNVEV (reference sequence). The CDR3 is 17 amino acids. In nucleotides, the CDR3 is TGTGCCAGCAGTTTATTGTTGCCCGGGGCGCCCTCCTACGAGCAGTACTTC. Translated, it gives CASSLLLPGAPSYEQYF.

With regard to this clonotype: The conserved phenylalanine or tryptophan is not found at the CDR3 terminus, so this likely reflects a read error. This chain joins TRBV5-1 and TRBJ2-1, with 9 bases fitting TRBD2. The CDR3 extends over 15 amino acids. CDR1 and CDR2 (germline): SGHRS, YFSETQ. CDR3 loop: CASSLGGGRANEQFS. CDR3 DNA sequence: TGCGCCAGCAGCTTGGGCGGCGGGAGGGCCAATGAACAGTTCTCC.

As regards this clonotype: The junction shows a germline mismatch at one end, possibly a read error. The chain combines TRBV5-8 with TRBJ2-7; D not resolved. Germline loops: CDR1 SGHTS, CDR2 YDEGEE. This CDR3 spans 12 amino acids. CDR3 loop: CASSLGPYAQYF. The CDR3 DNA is TGTGCCAGCAGCTTGGGCCCCTACGCGCAGTACTTC.

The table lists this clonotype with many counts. CDR3 amino acids: CSAGAVLAGEQFF. The CDR3, as DNA: TGCAGTGCGGGAGCCGTTCTAGCGGGCGAGCAGTTCTTC. The V call is TRBV20-1, the J call TRBJ2-1, with TRBD2 matching 8 bases. The CDR3 totals 13 residues. Germline V lookup: CDR1 DFQATT, CDR2 SNEGSKA (reference sequence). J gave up 10 bases and V 6 bases, and 11 bases lay outside the gene matches.

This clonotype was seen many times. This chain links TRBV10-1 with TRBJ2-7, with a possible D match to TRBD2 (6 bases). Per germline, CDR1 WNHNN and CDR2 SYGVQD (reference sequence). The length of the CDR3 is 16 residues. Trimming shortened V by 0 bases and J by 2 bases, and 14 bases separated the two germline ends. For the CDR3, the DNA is TGCGCCAGCAGTGAGTCTCGGGGAGGACTGACCTACGAGCAGTACTTC. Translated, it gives CASSESRGGLTYEQYF.

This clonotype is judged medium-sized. The CDR3 DNA sequence: TGCAGCGTTGAAGACCGGGACAGGGCCTACGAGCAGTACTTC. The encoded protein is CSVEDRDRAYEQYF. The V and J genes are TRBV29-1 and TRBJ2-7, with 9 bases fitting TRBD1. Losses at the gene ends were 0 bases for V and 2 bases for J; bases not matched to a gene: 2. The CDR3 spans 14 residues. Germline-derived CDR1 and CDR2 are SQVTM and ANQGSEA.

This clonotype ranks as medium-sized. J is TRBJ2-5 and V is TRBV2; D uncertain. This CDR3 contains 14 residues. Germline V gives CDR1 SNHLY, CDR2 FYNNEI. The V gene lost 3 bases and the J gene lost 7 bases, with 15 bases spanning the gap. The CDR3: CASSDPWGYVTQYF. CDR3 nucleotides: TGTGCCAGCAGTGACCCCTGGGGTTATGTGACCCAGTACTTC.

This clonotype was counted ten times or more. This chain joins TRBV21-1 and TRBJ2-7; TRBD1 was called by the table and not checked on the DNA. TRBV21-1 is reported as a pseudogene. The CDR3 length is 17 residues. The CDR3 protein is CASSKGGSDSRNYEQYF. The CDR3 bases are TGTGCCAGCAGCAAAGGTGGTTCAGACAGTCGTAACTACGAGCAGTACTTC.

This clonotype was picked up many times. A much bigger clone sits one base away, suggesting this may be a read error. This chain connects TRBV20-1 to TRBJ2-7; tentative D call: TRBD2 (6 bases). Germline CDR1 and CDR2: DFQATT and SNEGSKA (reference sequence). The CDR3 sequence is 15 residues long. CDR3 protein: CSARDQGGTAYEEYF. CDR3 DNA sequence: TGCAGTGCTAGAGATCAAGGAGGGACCGCCTACGAGGAGTACTTC.

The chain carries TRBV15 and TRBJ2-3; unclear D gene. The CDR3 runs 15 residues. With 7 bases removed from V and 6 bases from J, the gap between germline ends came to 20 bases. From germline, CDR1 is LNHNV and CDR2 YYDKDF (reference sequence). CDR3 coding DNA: TGTGCCACCAACACCCCGAGAACGGAGTGGGATACGCAGTATTTT. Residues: CATNTPRTEWDTQYF.

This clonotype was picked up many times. The CDR3 spells CANGENYEQYF. In nucleotides, the CDR3 is TGTGCCAACGGGGAGAACTACGAGCAGTACTTC. The chain joins TRBV6-1 to TRBJ2-7; D perhaps matches TRBD2 (5 bases). V lost 10 bases and J lost 3, with 10 bases in between. This CDR3 has 11 amino acids. Per the germline V gene, CDR1 is MNHNS and CDR2 is SASEGT.

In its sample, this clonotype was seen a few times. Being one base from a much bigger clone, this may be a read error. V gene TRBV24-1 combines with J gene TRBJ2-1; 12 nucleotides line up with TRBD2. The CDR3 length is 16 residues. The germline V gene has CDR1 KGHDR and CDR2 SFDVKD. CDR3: CVTSETSGSDYDEQFF. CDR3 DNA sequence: TGTGTCACCAGTGAGACTAGCGGGAGCGATTACGATGAGCAGTTCTTC.

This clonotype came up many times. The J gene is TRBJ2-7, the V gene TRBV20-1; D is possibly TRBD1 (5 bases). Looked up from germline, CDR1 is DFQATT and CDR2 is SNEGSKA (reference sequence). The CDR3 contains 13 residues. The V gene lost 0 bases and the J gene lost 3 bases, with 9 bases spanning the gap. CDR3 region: CSARDNRLYEQYF. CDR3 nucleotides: TGCAGTGCTAGAGATAACAGGCTCTACGAGCAGTACTTC.